The 27 T cell receptor beta chains below were found in one sample sequenced in a study of cytomegalovirus exposure and HLA in healthy donors. PCR primers comprised 60 Vbeta and 13 Jbeta primers. The method was immunoSEQ multiplex PCR; TCRdb's version includes in-frame clones alone and lacks a portion of them. Among about 62,000 clones, about four fifths were seen once, and the ten largest hold 5% to 7%. Material for sequencing was PBMCs. The receptor source for this set is a woman under 40 in good health and CMV-seronegative.

This clone appeared a few times. The chain links TRBV6-1 to TRBJ2-1; TRBD1 aligns across 7 bases. From germline, CDR1 is MNHNS and CDR2 SASEGT. The CDR3 is made up of 16 amino acids. The ends lost 2 bases at V and 1 base at J; junction bases unmatched: 5. The DNA of the CDR3 is TGTGCCAGCAGTGAAAGACCAGGGGGATCCTACAATGAGCAGTTCTTC. The encoded protein is CASSERPGGSYNEQFF.

CDR3 amino acids: CASSWTGLNTEAFF. The CDR3 coding sequence is TGTGCCAGCAGCTGGACAGGCCTGAACACTGAAGCTTTCTTT. The V gene is TRBV7-2, the J gene TRBJ1-1; TRBD1 agrees at 7 bases. This CDR3 is 14 amino acids long. Germline V gene data show CDR1 as SGHTA and CDR2 as FQGNSA. V trimming: 4 bases; J trimming: 0 bases; junction bases outside the gene matches: 2.

The genes are TRBV2 and TRBJ1-6; no definite D call. Germline assignment: CDR1 SNHLY and CDR2 FYNNEI. CDR3 length equals 15 residues. V gave up 1 base and J gave up 9 bases, with 13 bases separating them. The CDR3 sequence: CASSEVEGSGSPLHF. As DNA, the CDR3 is TGTGCCAGCAGTGAAGTGGAAGGGAGTGGTTCACCCCTCCACTTT.

Remarks on this clone: The same CDR3 arises from other DNA sequences in this sample as well. This sequence joins TRBV6-5 and TRBJ2-3; perhaps TRBD2 as D (6 bases). Germline CDR1 reads MNHEY; CDR2 reads SVGAGI. Trimming cost V 2 bases and J 0 bases, with 6 bases left between them. This CDR3 is built from 14 residues. In DNA, the CDR3 is TGTGCCAGCAGTTACGGGGGGAGCACAGATACGCAGTATTTT. Translating it yields CASSYGGSTDTQYF.

This clone was seen more than once but under ten times. The rearrangement links TRBV6-5 to TRBJ1-1; D remains ambiguous. This CDR3 is 15 amino acids long. Per germline, CDR1 MNHEY and CDR2 SVGAGI. Trimming cost V 2 bases and J 4 bases, with 14 bases left between them. CDR3 amino acids: CASSYTTGRVTEAFF. The CDR3 DNA reads TGTGCCAGCAGTTACACCACCGGGAGGGTCACTGAAGCTTTCTTT.

The chain recombines TRBV5-1 with TRBJ1-5, with a possible D match to TRBD1 (6 bases). CDR1 SGHRS and CDR2 YFSETQ come from the germline V gene. This CDR3 is built from 15 residues. V lost 0 bases and J 0 bases, leaving 7 bases between the germline ends. Here the CDR3 reads CASSLGQDSNQPQHF. The CDR3 coding sequence is TGCGCCAGCAGCTTGGGACAGGATAGCAATCAGCCCCAGCATTTT. The full variable domain, in which reference TRBV5-1 and TRBJ1-5 provide the parts outside the CDR3, is KAGVTQTPRYLIKTRGQQVTLSCSPISGHRSVSWYQQTPGQGLQFLFEYFSETQRNKGNFPGRFSGRQFSNSRSEMNVSTLELGDSALYLCASSLGQDSNQPQHFGDGTRLSIL.

The chain recombines TRBV28 with TRBJ2-7, with 10 bases fitting TRBD1. The length of the CDR3 is 14 residues. Unmatched junction bases numbered 3, after V lost 4 bases and J lost 3 bases. Germline CDR1 reads MDHEN; CDR2 reads SYDVKM. The CDR3 sequence: CASSSTGGLYEQYF. The CDR3 DNA follows: TGTGCCAGCAGTTCGACAGGGGGCCTCTACGAGCAGTACTTC.

V gene TRBV28 combines with J gene TRBJ1-4; D is unresolved. The V and J ends lost 4 bases and 4 bases respectively, with 19 bases between them. Per the germline V gene, CDR1 is MDHEN and CDR2 is SYDVKM. CDR3 length: 17 residues. CDR3 DNA: TGTGCCAGCAGTTCCAATTTCGTCGGGTTCGATAATGAAAAACTGTTTTTT. The encoded protein is CASSSNFVGFDNEKLFF.

The chain combines TRBV11-2 with TRBJ2-5, with D possibly TRBD2 on 6 matching bases. V shed 1 base and J shed 1 base, with 16 bases lying between them. Germline CDR1 SGHAT, CDR2 FQNNGV. The CDR3 totals 17 residues. CDR3 sequence reads: CASSLGLAGRGQETQYF. The CDR3, as DNA: TGTGCCAGCAGCTTAGGGTTGGCCGGGCGGGGCCAAGAGACCCAGTACTTC. Complete variable domain (other parts from reference TRBV11-2 and TRBJ2-5): EAGVAQSPRYKIIEKRQSVAFWCNPISGHATLYWYQQILGQGPKLLIQFQNNGVVDDSQLPKDRFSAERLKGVDSTLKIQPAKLEDSAVYLCASSLGLAGRGQETQYFGPGTRLLVL.

This rearrangement joins TRBV4-1 to TRBJ2-2; tentative D call: TRBD2 (6 bases). CDR3 length equals 16 residues. Trimming shortened V by 1 base and J by 0 bases, and 9 bases separated the two germline ends. Germline V gene lookup returns CDR1 MGHRA and CDR2 YSYEKL. This CDR3 reads CASSQGRGPNTGELFF. The CDR3 DNA reads TGCGCCAGCAGCCAAGGGCGGGGCCCGAACACCGGGGAGCTGTTTTTT.

The chain combines TRBV21-1 with TRBJ1-1. TRBV21-1 is an annotated pseudogene. This CDR3 has 15 amino acids. The CDR3 bases are TGTGCCAGCATCACGAACCCAGACTGGAACACTGAAGCTTTCTTT. Translation gives CASITNPDWNTEAFF.

The rearrangement joins TRBV5-1 to TRBJ2-1; D call uncertain. This CDR3 region has 13 residues. The germline gives CDR1 SGHRS, CDR2 YFSETQ. The V end lost 3 bases, the J end lost 4 bases, and 8 bases lay between the germline ends. The DNA of the CDR3 is TGCGCCAGCAGCTGGCAGGATTACAATGAGCAGTTCTTC. This codes for CASSWQDYNEQFF. Full variable domain (remainder filled in from reference TRBV5-1 and TRBJ2-1): KAGVTQTPRYLIKTRGQQVTLSCSPISGHRSVSWYQQTPGQGLQFLFEYFSETQRNKGNFPGRFSGRQFSNSRSEMNVSTLELGDSALYLCASSWQDYNEQFFGPGTRLTVL.

This chain connects TRBV9 to TRBJ2-7; the match to TRBD2 covers 7 bases. This CDR3 contains 14 residues. The germline V gene has CDR1 SGDLS and CDR2 YYNGEE. Trimming took 3 bases from V and 4 from J; bases not matched to a gene: 7. In DNA form, the CDR3 reads TGTGCCAGCAGCGCCGGGACTACGCCTTACGAGCAGTACTTC. Residues: CASSAGTTPYEQYF.

The chain combines TRBV7-2 with TRBJ2-7; the D is unclear. The CDR3 length is 14 residues. Trimming removed 0 bases from V and 3 bases from J, with 9 bases in between. Germline CDR1 reads SGHTA; CDR2 reads FQGNSA. CDR3 protein: CASSLASADYEQYF. The CDR3 DNA sequence: TGTGCCAGCAGCTTAGCTAGTGCGGACTACGAGCAGTACTTC.

The CDR3 DNA reads TGCGCCAGCAGCCTCGGCCGGGGGGGTGGGACTGAAGCTTTCTTT. It is translated as CASSLGRGGGTEAFF. This chain connects TRBV5-1 to TRBJ1-1; D is perhaps TRBD1 (5 bases). The germline V gene has CDR1 SGHRS and CDR2 YFSETQ. Trimming took 4 bases from V and 5 from J, leaving 18 bases between them. There are 15 residues in the CDR3.

CDR3 bases: TGTGCCAGCAGTTCACAAGGCCAGGGCACAGATACGCAGTATTTT. It specifies CASSSQGQGTDTQYF. The rearrangement joins TRBV28 to TRBJ2-3; D is unresolved. This CDR3 has 15 residues. CDR1 and CDR2 (germline): MDHEN, SYDVKM. The germline V and J ends were trimmed by 4 bases and 1 base, with 12 bases remaining between them. Full variable domain (outside the CDR3, taken from reference TRBV28 and TRBJ2-3): DVKVTQSSRYLVKRTGEKVFLECVQDMDHENMFWYRQDPGLGLRLIYFSYDVKMKEKGDIPEGYSVSREKKERFSLILESASTNQTSMYLCASSSQGQGTDTQYFGPGTRLTVL.

CDR3 in DNA: TGCGCCAGCAGCCCCTCAGGGCTAGCGGGGGCAAATGAGCAGTTCTTC. Encoded protein: CASSPSGLAGANEQFF. The V gene is TRBV5-1, the J gene TRBJ2-1, with 10 bases aligning to TRBD2. The CDR3 sequence is 16 residues long. J was trimmed by 7 bases and V by 4 bases; bases with no gene match: 11. Germline values: CDR1 SGHRS, CDR2 YFSETQ. Combining the CDR3 with reference TRBV5-1 and TRBJ2-1 gives the whole variable domain KAGVTQTPRYLIKTRGQQVTLSCSPISGHRSVSWYQQTPGQGLQFLFEYFSETQRNKGNFPGRFSGRQFSNSRSEMNVSTLELGDSALYLCASSPSGLAGANEQFFGPGTRLTVL.

Only one count was recorded for this clone. The V gene is TRBV7-2, the J gene TRBJ2-6, with D possibly being TRBD1 (6 bases). Trimming pared 1 base from V and 2 bases from J, leaving 9 bases between. The CDR3 has 16 residues. Germline V gene sequence: CDR1 SGHTA, CDR2 FQGNSA. The CDR3 nucleotides are TGTGCCAGCAGCTTAGTAGGACAGCCTGGGGCCAACGTCCTGACTTTC. Amino acid sequence: CASSLVGQPGANVLTF.

The table lists this clone with a few counts. The chain recombines TRBV30 with TRBJ1-3; D is possibly TRBD1 (5 bases). Germline CDR1 is GTSNPN and CDR2 is SVGIG (reference sequence). The CDR3 has 13 amino acids. The V end lost 4 bases, the J end lost 4 bases, and 11 bases lay between the germline ends. CDR3 nucleotide sequence: TGTGCCTGGACAGGGCAGGGCGGAAACACCATATATTTT. Amino acids: CAWTGQGGNTIYF.

This clone has a handful of counts. The gene calls are TRBV11-2 and TRBJ2-2; D is undetermined. Trimming pared 1 base from V and 4 bases from J, leaving 4 bases between. This CDR3 contains 13 residues. Germline V gene data show CDR1 as SGHAT and CDR2 as FQNNGV. The CDR3 DNA reads TGTGCCAGCAGCTTAGCGGGCACCGGGGAGCTGTTTTTT. Its translation: CASSLAGTGELFF. The whole variable domain, filled in from reference TRBV11-2 and TRBJ2-2, reads EAGVAQSPRYKIIEKRQSVAFWCNPISGHATLYWYQQILGQGPKLLIQFQNNGVVDDSQLPKDRFSAERLKGVDSTLKIQPAKLEDSAVYLCASSLAGTGELFFGEGSRLTVL.

V and J are TRBV7-8 and TRBJ2-3; TRBD1 matches at 8 bases. The CDR3 is 15 amino acids. The V and J ends lost 5 bases and 7 bases, in that order; junction bases with no gene match: 11. From germline, CDR1 is SGHVS and CDR2 FQNEAQ. The CDR3 nucleotides read TGTGCCAGCAGCGGGCGACAGGGGTTCGGTAATACGCAGTATTTT. As protein: CASSGRQGFGNTQYF.

The chain carries TRBV21-1 and TRBJ1-5; the tabulated D call, TRBD1, remains unverified against the DNA. TRBV21-1 is assigned pseudogene status. This CDR3 has 16 residues. In DNA form, the CDR3 reads TGTGCCAGCAGCAAAGCGCTCTCACAGGGAGATCAGCCCCAGCATTTT. It yields the protein CASSKALSQGDQPQHF.

The V and J genes are TRBV5-5 and TRBJ2-1; no clear D. Germline V CDR1 and CDR2: SGHKS, YYEKEE (reference sequence). CDR3 length: 12 amino acids. V gave up 0 bases and J gave up 4 bases, with 2 bases separating them. DNA of the CDR3: TGTGCCAGCAGCTTGGTATACAATGAGCAGTTCTTC. Residues: CASSLVYNEQFF.

CDR3 region: CASNPGLSYNEQFF. The CDR3 coding sequence is TGTGCCAGCAACCCGGGACTTTCCTACAATGAGCAGTTCTTC. The chain combines TRBV28 with TRBJ2-1; D possibly corresponds to TRBD2 (6 bases). This CDR3 comprises 14 residues. Germline V gives CDR1 MDHEN, CDR2 SYDVKM. The V end was cut by 7 bases, the J end by 1 base, with 11 bases between.

In this sample, this clone turned up a few times. The chain uses TRBV5-1 and TRBJ2-7; TRBD2 aligns across 16 bases. The germline V gene encodes CDR1 SGHRS and CDR2 YFSETQ. V lost 4 bases and J lost 1; bases outside the gene matches: 8. This CDR3 comprises 18 residues. CDR3 residues: CASSRGLAGGSASYEQYF. The CDR3 coding sequence is TGCGCCAGCAGCAGGGGACTAGCGGGAGGGAGCGCATCCTACGAGCAGTACTTC. The whole variable domain, remainder taken from reference TRBV5-1 and TRBJ2-7, is KAGVTQTPRYLIKTRGQQVTLSCSPISGHRSVSWYQQTPGQGLQFLFEYFSETQRNKGNFPGRFSGRQFSNSRSEMNVSTLELGDSALYLCASSRGLAGGSASYEQYFGPGTRLTVT.

This sequence joins TRBV7-6 and TRBJ1-2; 7 bases align to TRBD1. This CDR3 region has 14 residues. V lost 5 bases and J lost 8; bases outside the gene matches: 11. CDR1 is SGHVS, CDR2 FNYEAQ, per germline. The CDR3 nucleotides are TGTGCCAGCAGCCATCTCGACAGGGAGTCAGGCTACACCTTC. As protein: CASSHLDRESGYTF.

This clone was found a few times. V is TRBV18 and J is TRBJ1-4; D is uncertain. There are 14 residues in the CDR3. Germline V gene data show CDR1 as KGHSH and CDR2 as LQKENI. Between the trimmed V and J ends, which lost 4 bases and 8 bases, there was a span of 14 bases. In DNA form, the CDR3 reads TGTGCCAGCTCACTACATGTCCGAGGGGAAAAACTGTTTTTT. Its protein product is CASSLHVRGEKLFF.